One and the same sample provided the 21 T cell receptor beta chains below, sequenced in a study of graft-versus-host responses after intestinal transplantation. Some clones are missing from TCRdb's copy, which holds only in-frame ones; the method was immunoSEQ multiplex PCR. In the table there are some 31,000 clones, nearly 90% of which are singletons. Sequencing used PBMCs, obtained about 420 days after intestinal transplantation. These receptors all stem from a human patient who received an intestinal transplant, so some T cells may come from the graft donor.

This clone was seen a single time. V usage is TRBV11-2 and J usage is TRBJ2-2, with a tentative D call TRBD2 (8 bases). Germline CDR1 is SGHAT and CDR2 is FQNNGV. The CDR3 spans 17 residues. The ends were cut back, 3 bases at V and 7 bases at J, with 21 bases in the middle. CDR3 in amino acids: CASSFPTGVREVGELFF. The CDR3 DNA sequence: TGTGCCAGCAGCTTCCCTACAGGGGTGCGGGAGGTCGGGGAGCTGTTTTTT.

The J gene is TRBJ1-4, the V gene TRBV5-1; D remains unclear. V lost 3 bases and J lost 0, with 9 bases in between. The CDR3 spans 15 residues. CDR1 is SGHRS, CDR2 YFSETQ, per germline. This chain's CDR3 is CASSSSGTTNEKLFF. CDR3 bases: TGCGCCAGCAGCTCGTCAGGAACAACTAATGAAAAACTGTTTTTT.

V is TRBV7-6 and J is TRBJ2-5, with TRBD1 matching 8 bases. There are 14 residues in the CDR3. Germline loops: CDR1 SGHVS, CDR2 FNYEAQ. The V and J ends lost 3 bases and 1 base, in that order; junction bases with no gene match: 1. CDR3 sequence: CASSFTGGQETQYF. The CDR3 DNA follows: TGTGCCAGCAGCTTTACAGGGGGCCAAGAGACCCAGTACTTC.

The chain uses TRBV29-1 and TRBJ1-1; perhaps TRBD1 as D (5 bases). V lost 3 bases, J lost 11 bases, and 16 bases lay in between. This CDR3 is 12 amino acids long. CDR1 SQVTM and CDR2 ANQGSEA come from the germline V gene. The CDR3: CSVDEANSGAFF. Here the CDR3 DNA reads TGCAGCGTTGATGAGGCCAATTCAGGGGCTTTCTTT.

This chain links TRBV4-3 with TRBJ2-5; unclear D gene. Germline lookup yields CDR1 LGHNA and CDR2 YSLEER. The CDR3 runs to 15 residues. V was clipped by 0 bases and J by 5 bases, with 13 bases between them. The CDR3 coding sequence is TGCGCCAGCAGCCAAGAGTACTCCAATTTTGAGACCCAGTACTTC. Protein: CASSQEYSNFETQYF.

V is TRBV19 and J is TRBJ2-1, with 8 bases aligning to TRBD2. The V gene end was trimmed by 2 bases and the J gene end by 0 bases; junction bases not matched to a gene: 9. This CDR3 has 18 amino acids. CDR1 and CDR2 (germline): LNHDA, SQIVND (reference sequence). The CDR3 DNA sequence: TGTGCCAGTAGTATAAGCGGGGGATGGCGGAGCTCCTACAATGAGCAGTTCTTC. It translates to CASSISGGWRSSYNEQFF.

The chain carries TRBV19 and TRBJ2-1; no definite D call. The CDR3 runs 14 residues. V was clipped by 0 bases and J by 6 bases, with 9 bases between them. The germline gives CDR1 LNHDA, CDR2 SQIVND (reference sequence). The CDR3 region has the DNA TGTGCCAGTAGTATAGATCGTTTTATCAATGAGCAGTTCTTC. Amino acids: CASSIDRFINEQFF.

This chain joins TRBV2 and TRBJ2-7, with D perhaps given as TRBD1 or TRBD2 (7 bases each). CDR3 length: 14 residues. Between the trimmed V and J ends, which lost 6 bases and 2 bases, there was a span of 14 bases. Looked up from germline, CDR1 is SNHLY and CDR2 is FYNNEI. The CDR3 loop is CASSGEGATYEQYF. The CDR3 coding sequence is TGTGCCAGCAGCGGGGAGGGGGCGACCTACGAGCAGTACTTC.

J is TRBJ2-1 and V is TRBV7-2, with TRBD1 matching 8 bases. V gave up 2 bases and J gave up 0 bases; unmatched junction bases: 6. The CDR3 consists of 17 residues. The germline CDR1 and CDR2 sequences are SGHTA and FQGNSA. The CDR3 region is CASSLPGGHSSYNEQFF. DNA of the CDR3: TGTGCCAGCAGCTTACCAGGGGGCCACAGCTCCTACAATGAGCAGTTCTTC.

The chain carries TRBV9 and TRBJ2-3, with 13 bases aligning to TRBD2. The CDR3 has 18 residues. The junction had 6 bases not matched to a gene; V was cut back by 0 bases and J by 2 bases. CDR1 SGDLS and CDR2 YYNGEE come from the germline V gene. The CDR3 loop reads CASSVGTSGSKNTDTQYF. The CDR3 DNA is TGTGCCAGCAGCGTAGGGACTAGCGGGAGTAAGAACACAGATACGCAGTATTTT.

The chain combines TRBV2 with TRBJ2-5, with unresolved D. The CDR3 is 12 residues long. In germline, CDR1 is SNHLY, CDR2 FYNNEI. V was cut by 1 base and J by 11 bases, with 11 bases left in between. The CDR3 region has the DNA TGTGCCAGCAGTGAAGGCAGTCCGGAGCAGTACTTC. Protein sequence: CASSEGSPEQYF. The complete variable domain, with remaining parts taken from reference TRBV2 and TRBJ2-5, reads EPEVTQTPSHQVTQMGQEVILRCVPISNHLYFYWYRQILGQKVEFLVSFYNNEISEKSEIFDDQFSVERPDGSNFTLKIRSTKLEDSAMYFCASSEGSPEQYFGPGTRLLVL.

The V gene is TRBV15, the J gene TRBJ2-5; weak D call: TRBD1 (6 bases). Germline V lookup: CDR1 LNHNV, CDR2 YYDKDF (reference sequence). This CDR3 contains 14 residues. The V end lost 0 bases, the J end lost 2 bases, and 7 bases lay between the germline ends. The DNA of the CDR3 is TGTGCCACCAGCAGAGATGGGACACAAGAGACCCAGTACTTC. Its protein is CATSRDGTQETQYF.

This chain links TRBV5-1 with TRBJ1-5; no reliable D call. V was cut by 0 bases and J by 1 base, with 2 bases left in between. Germline V lookup: CDR1 SGHRS, CDR2 YFSETQ. CDR3 size: 13 residues. CDR3 bases: TGCGCCAGCAGCTTGGACAGCAATCAGCCCCAGCATTTT. Its protein product is CASSLDSNQPQHF.

The chain has TRBV5-6 and TRBJ2-5; possible D gene TRBD2, 5 bases. Germline CDR1 reads SGHDT; CDR2 reads YYEEEE. V shed 1 base and J shed 0 bases, with 13 bases lying between them. The CDR3 runs to 16 residues. CDR3 nucleotide sequence: TGTGCCAGCAGCTTGTACCTAGCAGTTGACCAAGAGACCCAGTACTTC. Its translation: CASSLYLAVDQETQYF.

The V and J genes are TRBV15 and TRBJ2-5, with a weak D call TRBD2 (5 bases). The germline V gene encodes CDR1 LNHNV and CDR2 YYDKDF (reference sequence). The CDR3 contains 14 residues. The V gene lost 0 bases and the J gene lost 2 bases, with 7 bases spanning the gap. Here the CDR3 DNA reads TGTGCCACCAGCAGAGATCGGGGTCAAGAGACCCAGTACTTC. It is translated as CATSRDRGQETQYF. Full variable domain (missing parts from reference TRBV15 and TRBJ2-5): DAMVIQNPRYQVTQFGKPVTLSCSQTLNHNVMYWYQQKSSQAPKLLFHYYDKDFNNEADTPDNFQSRRPNTSFCFLDIRSPGLGDTAMYLCATSRDRGQETQYFGPGTRLLVL.

This clone has a handful of counts. This chain links TRBV6-1 with TRBJ2-2, with 8 bases identical to TRBD2. This CDR3 is 13 amino acids long. Germline V gives CDR1 MNHNS, CDR2 SASEGT. V lost 6 bases to trimming and J lost 5 bases; unmatched junction nucleotides: 2. CDR3 in amino acids: CASSGGGTGELFF. The DNA of the CDR3 is TGTGCCAGCAGCGGGGGGGGGACCGGGGAGCTGTTTTTT.

This rearrangement joins TRBV5-1 to TRBJ2-2; a possible D gene is TRBD1 (7 bases). This CDR3 has 15 residues. Trimming cost V 4 bases and J 1 base, with 11 bases left between them. Germline CDR1 SGHRS, CDR2 YFSETQ. CDR3 residues: CASSPGDRNTGELFF. DNA of the CDR3: TGCGCCAGCAGCCCGGGGGACAGGAACACCGGGGAGCTGTTTTTT. Using reference TRBV5-1 and TRBJ2-2 for the parts outside the CDR3, the full variable domain is KAGVTQTPRYLIKTRGQQVTLSCSPISGHRSVSWYQQTPGQGLQFLFEYFSETQRNKGNFPGRFSGRQFSNSRSEMNVSTLELGDSALYLCASSPGDRNTGELFFGEGSRLTVL.

The V call is TRBV9, the J call TRBJ2-1, with 11 bases fitting TRBD2. CDR3 size: 16 residues. V shed 0 bases, J shed 4 bases, and the junction held 3 bases outside the gene matches. CDR1 is SGDLS, CDR2 YYNGEE, per germline. CDR3 loop: CASSVGTSGLYNEQFF. The CDR3 DNA reads as TGTGCCAGCAGCGTAGGGACTAGCGGGTTATACAATGAGCAGTTCTTC.

This CDR3 is CASSLSGGAGYTF. CDR3 in DNA: TGTGCCAGCAGCTTGTCAGGGGGCGCGGGCTACACCTTC. This sequence joins TRBV7-2 and TRBJ1-2; TRBD1 matches 8 bases. This CDR3 region has 13 residues. Germline V CDR1 and CDR2: SGHTA, FQGNSA. Trimming took 3 bases from V and 8 from J; bases not matched to a gene: 5. The variable domain in full, with the rest retrieved from reference TRBV7-2 and TRBJ1-2, is GAGVSQSPSNKVTEKGKDVELRCDPISGHTALYWYRQSLGQGLEFLIYFQGNSAPDKSGLPSDRFSAERTGGSVSTLTIQRTQQEDSAVYLCASSLSGGAGYTFGSGTRLTVV.

J is TRBJ2-2 and V is TRBV25-1; 7 bases align to TRBD2. V shed 8 bases and J 3 bases; nucleotides not matched to a gene: 9. The CDR3 covers 15 residues. Germline V gene sequence: CDR1 MGHDK, CDR2 SYGVNS. Here the CDR3 reads CASSSGGRHTGELFF. The CDR3 bases are TGTGCCAGCTCCTCGGGGGGACGGCACACCGGGGAGCTGTTTTTT.

This clone was counted a few times. The chain uses TRBV19 and TRBJ2-3; no clear D. Deletions cut 6 bases from V and 1 base from J, with 8 bases between. Looked up from germline, CDR1 is LNHDA and CDR2 is SQIVND (reference sequence). This CDR3 has 13 amino acids. Here the CDR3 reads CASSPRGTDTQYF. The CDR3 nucleotides read TGTGCCAGTAGCCCCAGAGGCACAGATACGCAGTATTTT.